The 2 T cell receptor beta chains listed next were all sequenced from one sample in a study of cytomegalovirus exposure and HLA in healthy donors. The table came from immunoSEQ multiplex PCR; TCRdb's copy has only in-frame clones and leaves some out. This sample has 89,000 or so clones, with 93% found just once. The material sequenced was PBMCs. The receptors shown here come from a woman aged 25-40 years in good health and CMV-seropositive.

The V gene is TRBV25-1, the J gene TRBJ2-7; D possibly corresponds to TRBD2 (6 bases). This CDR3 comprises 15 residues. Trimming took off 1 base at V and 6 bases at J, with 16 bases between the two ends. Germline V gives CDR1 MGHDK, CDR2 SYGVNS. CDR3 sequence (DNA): TGTGCCAGCAGTGAATCGGGACTGAGTCCGGGCGAGCAGTACTTC. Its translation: CASSESGLSPGEQYF.

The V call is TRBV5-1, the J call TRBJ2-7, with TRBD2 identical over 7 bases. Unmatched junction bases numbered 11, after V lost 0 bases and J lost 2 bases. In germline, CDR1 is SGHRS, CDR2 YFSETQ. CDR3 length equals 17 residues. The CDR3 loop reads CASSLEYQRDFTYEQYF. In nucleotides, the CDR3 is TGCGCCAGCAGCTTGGAGTACCAGCGGGATTTCACCTACGAGCAGTACTTC.